This TCR beta chain appears in the sequencing data of a study of naive and memory T cell subsets. Study-wide results and caveats: Potentially, T cell activation and differentiation skew this RNA-based measurement.

A UMI-containing oligonucleotide was joined by 3' ligation to the TCR cDNA template. Ligated cDNA underwent four rounds of PCR with nested alpha and beta constant region primers and SP2. TCRdb itself ran the 5' RACE reads through MiXCR, one entry per CDR3 protein. The sample carries approximately 58,000 distinct CDR3 sequences, 5.5% to 8.5% recorded once. With respect to this clonotype: Its antigen is not known.

The V end lost 8 bases, the J end lost 2 bases, and 12 bases lay between the germline ends. CDR3 size: 13 residues. Germline CDR1 reads MNHEY; CDR2 reads SMNVEV (reference sequence). This TCR was sampled from a male donor in good health. The genes are TRBV27 and TRBJ2-5; a weak D match, TRBD2 (5 bases). The CDR3 loop reads CASRLSGQETQYF. CDR3 DNA sequence: TGTGCCAGCCGACTAAGCGGACAAGAGACCCAGTACTTC.